Below are 30 T cell receptor beta chains sequenced from a single sample in a study of shared clonotypes between healthy human individuals. Repertoires were generated with immunoSEQ multiplex PCR, while TCRdb's copy carries only in-frame clones and drops some. The repertoire holds about 380,000 clones, with about 96% as singletons. The specimen was memory CD8+ T cells sorted from blood. Subset given: CD45RO+ cells pooled with CCR7-negative TemRA cells. The receptors were sampled from a man aged 25 to 45 in good health.

The genes are TRBV11-3 and TRBJ2-1; D may correspond to TRBD1 or TRBD2 (5 bases each). The germline V gene has CDR1 SGHNT and CDR2 YENEEA. V was trimmed by 8 bases and J by 8 bases, leaving 13 bases between them. The CDR3 length is 12 residues. The CDR3 region is CASRGTGHEQFF. The CDR3 DNA reads as TGTGCCAGCCGGGGCACGGGCCATGAGCAGTTCTTC.

The rearrangement links TRBV19 to TRBJ1-3, with D possibly matching TRBD1 (5 bases). Trimming removed 3 bases at V and 0 bases at J, with 9 bases between. The CDR3 contains 15 residues. Germline V lookup: CDR1 LNHDA, CDR2 SQIVND (reference sequence). CDR3 nucleotide sequence: TGTGCCAGTAGTATGGGGACGTACTCTGGAAACACCATATATTTT. Translated: CASSMGTYSGNTIYF.

V usage is TRBV4-1 and J usage is TRBJ2-7; D unclear. The V gene's germline CDR1 is MGHRA and CDR2 YSYEKL. This CDR3 spans 14 amino acids. Trimming removed 1 base from V and 1 base from J, with 8 bases in between. The CDR3 DNA sequence: TGCGCCAGCAGCCAAGGGGTGACTTCCTACGAGCAGTACTTC. Encoded protein: CASSQGVTSYEQYF.

The chain employs TRBV28 and TRBJ1-5; D unresolved. Germline lookup yields CDR1 MDHEN and CDR2 SYDVKM. CDR3 length: 13 amino acids. Trimming stripped 3 bases from V and 3 bases from J, with 6 bases between. CDR3 nucleotide sequence: TGTGCCAGCAGTTTGTACGACAATCAGCCCCAGCATTTT. It yields the protein CASSLYDNQPQHF.

The rearrangement joins TRBV5-1 to TRBJ1-5; possibly TRBD1 for D (5 bases). Trimming stripped 1 base from V and 2 bases from J, with 7 bases between. Per the germline V gene, CDR1 is SGHRS and CDR2 is YFSETQ. CDR3 length equals 14 residues. The CDR3 DNA reads as TGCGCCAGCAGCTTGCTAGGGGGCAATCAGCCCCAGCATTTT. Amino acids: CASSLLGGNQPQHF.

This clone has just one count. This chain joins TRBV7-3 and TRBJ2-2, with TRBD2 matching 7 bases. The CDR3 length is 13 residues. With 8 bases clipped from V and 6 bases from J, the junction kept 6 bases outside the gene matches. Germline lookup yields CDR1 SGHTA and CDR2 FQGTGA. Written as DNA, the CDR3 is TGTGCCAGCGGAAATAGCGGGCCCGGGGAGCTGTTTTTT. Translation gives CASGNSGPGELFF.

This rearrangement joins TRBV5-1 to TRBJ1-2; possibly TRBD1 for D (5 bases). Trimming cost V 3 bases and J 0 bases, with 9 bases left between them. The CDR3 contains 14 residues. The germline CDR1 and CDR2 sequences are SGHRS and YFSETQ. CDR3 sequence reads: CASSWDPTNYGYTF. Written as DNA, the CDR3 is TGCGCCAGCAGCTGGGACCCTACTAACTATGGCTACACCTTC.

The chain has TRBV11-2 and TRBJ2-1; D might be TRBD1 or TRBD2, each matching 5 bases. The CDR3 is 14 amino acids. The germline gives CDR1 SGHAT, CDR2 FQNNGV. The V end lost 0 bases, the J end lost 3 bases, and 6 bases lay between the germline ends. CDR3 nucleotides: TGTGCCAGCAGCTTAGAGGGGGACTACAATGAGCAGTTCTTC. Amino acids: CASSLEGDYNEQFF.

The chain has TRBV19 and TRBJ2-1; D not resolved. Germline lookup yields CDR1 LNHDA and CDR2 SQIVND (reference sequence). The ends were cut back, 3 bases at V and 8 bases at J, with 20 bases in the middle. The CDR3 runs 16 residues. The CDR3 loop reads CASSIIFVSKPHEQFF. DNA for the CDR3: TGTGCCAGTAGTATTATTTTCGTCTCCAAGCCCCATGAGCAGTTCTTC.

V and J are TRBV5-1 and TRBJ1-2; maybe TRBD1 (5 bases). Trimming removed 3 bases at V and 0 bases at J, with 12 bases between. The CDR3 covers 15 residues. Germline V gene data show CDR1 as SGHRS and CDR2 as YFSETQ. The CDR3 sequence: CASSWSRGPNYGYTF. The CDR3 nucleotides are TGCGCCAGCAGCTGGTCCCGGGGACCTAACTATGGCTACACCTTC.

This sequence joins TRBV4-1 and TRBJ2-1, with 10 bases lining up with TRBD2. J gave up 7 bases and V 1 base, and 7 bases lay outside the gene matches. Germline values: CDR1 MGHRA, CDR2 YSYEKL. The CDR3 runs to 16 residues. The CDR3 here is CASSQAPSGSWNEQFF. The CDR3 DNA sequence: TGCGCCAGCAGCCAAGCTCCTAGCGGGAGTTGGAATGAGCAGTTCTTC.

This chain connects TRBV5-1 to TRBJ1-2; the match to TRBD1 covers 9 bases. Trimming cost V 2 bases and J 6 bases; bases outside gene matches: 5. The CDR3 contains 14 residues. Germline CDR1 is SGHRS and CDR2 is YFSETQ. CDR3 bases: TGCGCCAGCAGCTTTTCTGGACAGGGGAATGGCTACACCTTC. Protein sequence: CASSFSGQGNGYTF.

V gene TRBV2 combines with J gene TRBJ2-2, with 7 bases lining up with TRBD1. The CDR3 runs 15 residues. The germline CDR1 and CDR2 sequences are SNHLY and FYNNEI. After removal of 7 bases from V and 12 bases from J, the junction contained 17 bases not matched to a gene. The CDR3 DNA follows: TGTGCCAGCACCAAGGCCTCGGACAGGAGGCTTCAGCTGTTTTTT. It codes for CASTKASDRRLQLFF. The whole variable domain, remainder taken from reference TRBV2 and TRBJ2-2, is EPEVTQTPSHQVTQMGQEVILRCVPISNHLYFYWYRQILGQKVEFLVSFYNNEISEKSEIFDDQFSVERPDGSNFTLKIRSTKLEDSAMYFCASTKASDRRLQLFFGEGSRLTVL.

This chain links TRBV19 with TRBJ1-2, with D uncertain. The CDR3 runs to 15 residues. With 2 bases removed from V and 4 bases from J, the gap between germline ends came to 14 bases. CDR1 is LNHDA and CDR2 is SQIVND in the germline V gene (reference sequence). The CDR3 DNA follows: TGTGCCAGTAGTATAAGGTTGGGCCATCCCTATGGCTACACCTTC. Translating gives CASSIRLGHPYGYTF.

V and J are TRBV20-1 and TRBJ2-7; TRBD1 matches at 10 bases. The CDR3 length is 11 residues. From germline, CDR1 is DFQATT and CDR2 SNEGSKA (reference sequence). The trim removed 6 bases at V and 6 bases at J, leaving 2 bases unmatched. CDR3 amino acids: CSATGGIEQYF. CDR3 nucleotide sequence: TGCAGTGCGACAGGGGGCATCGAGCAGTACTTC.

The rearrangement uses TRBV28 and TRBJ2-7, with TRBD2 matching 7 bases. V lost 5 bases and J lost 3; bases outside the gene matches: 10. The CDR3 sequence is 15 residues long. Germline V CDR1 and CDR2: MDHEN, SYDVKM. For the CDR3, the DNA is TGTGCCAGCAGTACCACGGGGGGTATCGGCTACGAGCAGTACTTC. It specifies CASSTTGGIGYEQYF.

The CDR3 is CAWSVRPNTGELFF. The CDR3 DNA is TGTGCCTGGAGTGTCCGACCGAACACCGGGGAGCTGTTTTTT. This rearrangement joins TRBV30 to TRBJ2-2, with D unclear. The CDR3 spans 14 residues. CDR1 GTSNPN and CDR2 SVGIG come from the germline V gene (reference sequence). Trimming took 0 bases from V and 0 from J, leaving 5 bases between them.

V is TRBV7-6 and J is TRBJ2-1, with D tentatively TRBD2 (5 bases). V lost 0 bases, J lost 4 bases, and 7 bases lay in between. Germline CDR1 reads SGHVS; CDR2 reads FNYEAQ. There are 14 residues in the CDR3. The CDR3 coding sequence is TGTGCCAGCAGCTTAGCGGGAGCTTACAATGAGCAGTTCTTC. Translated: CASSLAGAYNEQFF.

The chain carries TRBV10-3 and TRBJ2-2, with 9 bases lining up with TRBD1. J was trimmed by 0 bases and V by 0 bases; bases with no gene match: 2. This CDR3 is 17 amino acids long. Germline V gives CDR1 ENHRY, CDR2 SYGVKD. The CDR3 region has the DNA TGTGCCATCAGTGAGTCGGGGACAGGGACGAACACCGGGGAGCTGTTTTTT. Its protein is CAISESGTGTNTGELFF.

This sequence joins TRBV7-9 and TRBJ2-1; 12 positions match TRBD2. The germline V gene encodes CDR1 SEHNR and CDR2 FQNEAQ (reference sequence). CDR3 length equals 16 residues. V trimming: 2 bases; J trimming: 7 bases; junction bases outside the gene matches: 6. This chain's CDR3 is CASSLRLAGVSNEQFF. For the CDR3, the DNA is TGTGCCAGCAGCTTAAGACTAGCGGGAGTCTCAAATGAGCAGTTCTTC.

V gene TRBV6-1 combines with J gene TRBJ1-1; tentatively, D is TRBD1 (5 bases). The CDR3 covers 9 residues. Trimming shortened V by 7 bases and J by 11 bases, and 8 bases separated the two germline ends. Germline loops: CDR1 MNHNS, CDR2 SASEGT. CDR3 sequence reads: CASNEGAFF. The CDR3 nucleotides read TGTGCCAGCAATGAGGGGGCTTTCTTT.

CDR3 in amino acids: CASSLEVGATYNEQFF. The CDR3 nucleotides read TGCGCCAGCAGCTTGGAGGTGGGGGCAACCTACAATGAGCAGTTCTTC. This rearrangement joins TRBV5-1 to TRBJ2-1; weak D call: TRBD1 (6 bases). Germline V gives CDR1 SGHRS, CDR2 YFSETQ. The CDR3 totals 16 residues. The V end lost 0 bases, the J end lost 2 bases, and 12 bases lay between the germline ends.

V usage is TRBV6-4 and J usage is TRBJ2-7; the D gene is possibly TRBD2 (6 bases). Trimming removed 0 bases at V and 2 bases at J, with 17 bases between. Germline V lookup: CDR1 MRHNA, CDR2 SNTAGT. The CDR3 runs 17 residues. CDR3 loop: CASSDSWRDWNPYEQYF. The CDR3 DNA reads TGTGCCAGCAGTGACTCATGGAGGGACTGGAATCCCTACGAGCAGTACTTC.

The chain is built from TRBV28 and TRBJ2-7; TRBD1 aligns across 8 bases. V was clipped by 6 bases and J by 1 base; unmatched bases: 5. The CDR3 sequence is 14 residues long. Germline V CDR1 and CDR2: MDHEN, SYDVKM. CDR3 DNA: TGTGCCAGCAGGCGCACAGGGGGGTCCTACGAGCAGTACTTC. Residues: CASRRTGGSYEQYF. The whole variable domain, remainder taken from reference TRBV28 and TRBJ2-7, is DVKVTQSSRYLVKRTGEKVFLECVQDMDHENMFWYRQDPGLGLRLIYFSYDVKMKEKGDIPEGYSVSREKKERFSLILESASTNQTSMYLCASRRTGGSYEQYFGPGTRLTVT.

The CDR3 sequence is CAWSAGFGNTIYF. CDR3 nucleotides: TGTGCCTGGAGTGCGGGCTTTGGAAACACCATATATTTT. V is TRBV30 and J is TRBJ1-3, with D hard to call. Trimming removed 1 base from V and 3 bases from J, with 7 bases in between. CDR1 is GTSNPN, CDR2 SVGIG, per germline (reference sequence). This CDR3 is 13 amino acids long.

For this clone: The sample has other DNA sequences that encode this CDR3 too. This chain connects TRBV10-3 to TRBJ2-1; D gene ambiguous. The V gene's germline CDR1 is ENHRY and CDR2 SYGVKD. V was clipped by 0 bases and J by 2 bases, with 5 bases between them. The CDR3 has 14 residues. CDR3 in amino acids: CAISESGTYNEQFF. The CDR3 DNA is TGTGCCATCAGTGAGTCGGGGACCTACAATGAGCAGTTCTTC.

This clone was recorded once. The J gene is TRBJ1-5, the V gene TRBV4-1; 9 nucleotides line up with TRBD1. The CDR3 runs 15 residues. CDR1 is MGHRA and CDR2 is YSYEKL in the germline V gene. V lost 3 bases and J lost 5; bases outside the gene matches: 5. The CDR3 DNA is TGCGCCAGCAGCCACAGACGACAGGGGGATCAGCCCCAGCATTTT. Translated, it gives CASSHRRQGDQPQHF.

The chain recombines TRBV25-1 with TRBJ2-3; D might be TRBD2 (5 bases). V lost 8 bases and J lost 0, with 9 bases in between. The CDR3 runs 13 residues. Germline V gives CDR1 MGHDK, CDR2 SYGVNS. In nucleotides, the CDR3 is TGTGCCAGCGGCGGGTTGAGCACAGATACGCAGTATTTT. Translation gives CASGGLSTDTQYF.

J is TRBJ2-7 and V is TRBV6-5, with D tentatively TRBD1 (5 bases). CDR1 MNHEY and CDR2 SVGAGI come from the germline V gene. CDR3 size: 14 residues. V lost 7 bases, J lost 3 bases, and 16 bases lay in between. The CDR3 loop is CASTYPGRVYEQYF. DNA for the CDR3: TGTGCCAGCACCTACCCCGGCAGGGTCTACGAGCAGTACTTC.

For the CDR3, the DNA is TGCGCCAGCAGTGGAGGCGGGGGGGAGACCCAGTACTTC. This encodes CASSGGGGETQYF. The V and J genes are TRBV10-2 and TRBJ2-5; 8 nucleotides agree with TRBD2. Losses at the gene ends were 4 bases for V and 5 bases for J; bases not matched to a gene: 3. The CDR3 has 13 residues. Germline CDR1 WSHSY, CDR2 SAAADI.